This T cell receptor beta chain was sequenced for a study of early T cells in non-severe SARS-CoV-2 infection. Via MiXCR, TCRdb re-called the 5' RACE reads, giving one row per CDR3 protein. The table lists approximately 56,000 distinct CDR3 sequences, approximately 10% of them singletons. Per the germline V gene, CDR1 is KGHSH and CDR2 is LQKENI. The CDR3 has 16 amino acids. The V gene lost 3 bases and the J gene lost 0 bases, with 13 bases spanning the gap. This clonotype has just a few counts. The receptor comes from an adult who was a healthcare worker with PCR-confirmed SARS-CoV-2 infection or an uninfected control (not recorded which). The chain joins TRBV18 to TRBJ2-3, with D perhaps matching TRBD2 (6 bases). The sequencing sample was made of whole blood. The CDR3 DNA is TGTGCCAGCTCACCCCTTAGCGGACCTAGCACAGATACGCAGTATTTT. Translating it yields CASSPLSGPSTDTQYF.